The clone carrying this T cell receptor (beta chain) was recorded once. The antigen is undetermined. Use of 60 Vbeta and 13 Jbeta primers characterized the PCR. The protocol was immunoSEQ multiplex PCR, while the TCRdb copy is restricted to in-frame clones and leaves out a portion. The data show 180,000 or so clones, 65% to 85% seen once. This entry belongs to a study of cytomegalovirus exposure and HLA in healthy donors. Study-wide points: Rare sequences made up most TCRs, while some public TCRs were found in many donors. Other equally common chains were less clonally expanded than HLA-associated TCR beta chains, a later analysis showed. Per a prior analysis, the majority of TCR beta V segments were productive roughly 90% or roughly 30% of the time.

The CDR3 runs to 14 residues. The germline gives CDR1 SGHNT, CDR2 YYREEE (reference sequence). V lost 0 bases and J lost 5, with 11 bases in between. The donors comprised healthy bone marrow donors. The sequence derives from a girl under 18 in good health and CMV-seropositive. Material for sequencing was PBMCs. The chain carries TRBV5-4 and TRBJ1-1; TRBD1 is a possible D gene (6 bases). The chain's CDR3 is CASSLVGGGTEAFF. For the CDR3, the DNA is TGTGCCAGCAGCTTGGTAGGGGGAGGGACTGAAGCTTTCTTT. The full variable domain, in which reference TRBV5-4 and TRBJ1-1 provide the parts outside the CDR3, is ETGVTQSPTHLIKTRGQQVTLRCSSQSGHNTVSWYQQALGQGPQFIFQYYREEENGRGNFPPRFSGLQFPNYSSELNVNALELDDSALYLCASSLVGGGTEAFFGQGTRLTVV.